Listed below are T cell receptor beta chains from one sample, sequenced in a study of CD8 T cells in Susac syndrome. TCRdb itself ran the immunoSEQ multiplex PCR reads through MiXCR, one entry per CDR3 protein. This table holds about 160,000 distinct CDR3 sequences, approximately 94% found once. The sequenced material came from CD4+ T cells from PBMCs. These receptor sequences come from a human donor with multiple sclerosis. The CDR3 runs from the conserved cysteine through the conserved F or W. D genes are given only for firm matches. Rows may omit the clone size; those that give it use once, few, many or a size class.

TRBD1	TRBV14	TRBJ1-1	-	TGTGCCAGCAGCCGCCAGGGGGTCGGGGTCACTGAAGCTTTCTTT	CASSRQGVGVTEAFF
-	TRBV7-2	TRBJ2-1	-	TGTGCCAGCAGCTTAGGGCCTGTCAATGAGCAGTTCTTC	CASSLGPVNEQFF
TRBD1	TRBV6-2/TRBV6-3	TRBJ2-7	-	TGTGCCAGCAGTTACAGAAGGACAGGGGCCTCCTACGAGCAGTACTTC	CASSYRRTGASYEQYF
-	TRBV6-1	TRBJ2-3	-	TGTGCCAGCAGTGTAAACGGGGATACGCAGTATTTT	CASSVNGDTQYF
-	TRBV4-2	TRBJ2-5	-	TGTGCCAGCAGCCAAGAATCAGGAGAGACCCAGTACTTC	CASSQESGETQYF
-	TRBV2	TRBJ2-7	-	TGTGCCAGCAGTCCGGACTCCGGCAAGAACGAGCAGTACTTC	CASSPDSGKNEQYF
-	TRBV9	TRBJ1-1	-	TGTGCCAGCAGCCCATGGGGACGAGCGAACACTGAAGCTTTCTTT	CASSPWGRANTEAFF
-	TRBV9	TRBJ2-1	-	TGTGCCAGCAGCGTGGGCGCAGACAATGAGCAGTTCTTC	CASSVGADNEQFF
TRBD2	TRBV7-9	TRBJ2-5	-	TGTGCCAGCAGCTTAGCGGGCGGGAGCCAAGAGACCCAGTACTTC	CASSLAGGSQETQYF
-	TRBV6-5	TRBJ1-1	once	TGTGCCAGCAGATCCCCCAGGGCCCACCAGCCTGAAGCTTTCTTT	CASRSPRAHQPEAFF
TRBD2	TRBV30	TRBJ2-5	-	TGTGCCTGGTCCTTAGGGAGCGGGAAAGAGACCCAGTACTTC	CAWSLGSGKETQYF
-	TRBV20-1	TRBJ2-7	-	TGCAGTGCTAGCCTTGGGGGCCACGAGCAGTACTTC	CSASLGGHEQYF
TRBD2	TRBV7-9	TRBJ2-7	once	TGTGCCAGCAGCTCGGGACTAGCGGGGAACGAGCAGTACTTC	CASSSGLAGNEQYF
-	TRBV29-1	TRBJ1-1	-	TGCAGCGTTAGACGGAACACTGAAGCTTTCTTT	CSVRRNTEAFF
TRBD1	TRBV25-1	TRBJ2-1	once	TGTGCCAGCAGTCACCGGGACAGCTCCTACAATGAGCAGTTCTTC	CASSHRDSSYNEQFF
-	TRBV23-1	TRBJ2-2	-	TGCGCCAGCAGTCGAGAGAGGTTGGAGGACACCGGGGAGCTGTTTTTT	CASSRERLEDTGELFF
TRBD2	TRBV7-8	TRBJ2-5	-	TGTGCCAGCAGCTTCGGGAGGCGAGGGGAGACCCAGTACTTC	CASSFGRRGETQYF
-	TRBV29-1	TRBJ2-1	-	TGCAGCGTTGAAGATACGGGTAGCTCCTACAATGAGCAGTTCTTC	CSVEDTGSSYNEQFF
-	TRBV29-1	TRBJ1-2	-	TGCAGCGCCCCGTTAGGGAGCCGAGCTAACTATGGCTACACCTTC	CSAPLGSRANYGYTF
-	TRBV10-3	TRBJ1-2	-	TGTGCCATCAGTGTTTATATCGGACAGTCAAACTATGGCTACACCTTC	CAISVYIGQSNYGYTF
-	TRBV11-2	TRBJ1-1	-	TGTGCCAGCAGCTTAGATAACCCAACTGAAGCTTTCTTT	CASSLDNPTEAFF
-	TRBV7-9	TRBJ2-5	few	TGTGCCAGCAGCTTAGCTGGCTGGGAGACCCAGTACTTC	CASSLAGWETQYF
TRBD1	TRBV3-1	TRBJ1-1	-	TGTGCCAGCAGCCTCGGGACAGGGGGGGACACTGAAGCTTTCTTT	CASSLGTGGDTEAFF
-	TRBV20-1	TRBJ1-5	-	TGCAGTGCTAGAGATCGGTCTGGCGGGGGGAGGCCCCAGCATTTT	CSARDRSGGGRPQHF
TRBD2	TRBV6-5	TRBJ2-7	-	TGTGCCAGCAGTTCTCGACCGACTAGCGGGGCTCCTGAGCAGTACTTC	CASSSRPTSGAPEQYF
-	TRBV4-1	TRBJ2-2	-	TGCGCCAGCAGGTGGGGATTGGCGGAGACCGGGGAGCTGTTTTTT	CASRWGLAETGELFF
-	TRBV30	TRBJ1-1	-	TGTGCCACTTCGGGACACGGACGATTCACACAACTGAACACTGAAGCTTTCTTT	CATSGHGRFTQLNTEAFF
-	TRBV20-1	TRBJ1-1	-	TGCAGTGCTCCCCGTAGGGGATATAGGACTGAAGCTTTCTTT	CSAPRRGYRTEAFF
TRBD1	TRBV12-3/TRBV12-4	TRBJ1-2	-	TGTGCCAGCAGCCGGACAGGGATCTATGGCTACACCTTC	CASSRTGIYGYTF
-	TRBV18	TRBJ2-5	-	TGTGCCAGCTCACCCGGGCCGGAGACCCAGTACTTC	CASSPGPETQYF
TRBD2	TRBV9	TRBJ2-1	-	TGTGCCAGCAGCGTATCCGCTAGCGGGGGTACAATCAGCAATGAGCAGTTCTTC	CASSVSASGGTISNEQFF
TRBD2	TRBV7-8	TRBJ2-1	-	TGTGCCAGCAGCTTACGGCTAGCGGGCGACGGAAGGAATACGCAGCAGTTCTTC	CASSLRLAGDGRNTQQFF
-	TRBV6-2/TRBV6-3	TRBJ2-7	-	TGTGCCAGCAGTTCCCAGACAAAATCCTACGAGCAGTACTTC	CASSSQTKSYEQYF
-	TRBV20-1	TRBJ2-1	-	TGCAGTGCTAGAGGCGGGTCGACCTACAATGAGCAGTTCTTC	CSARGGSTYNEQFF
-	TRBV6-1	TRBJ1-1	-	TGTGCCACCTACGACGAGATGAACACTGAAGCTTTCTTT	CATYDEMNTEAFF
-	TRBV5-6	TRBJ2-1	-	TGTGCCAGCAGCTTGATGAGCTCCTACAATGAGCAGTTCTTC	CASSLMSSYNEQFF
-	TRBV2	TRBJ1-4	once	TGTGCCAGCAGTGAGCAGGGAGGGCCTAATGAAAAACTGTTTTTT	CASSEQGGPNEKLFF
-	TRBV19	TRBJ1-1	-	TGTGCCAGTAGTAGACTTCAGGGTAGCACTGAAGCTTTCTTT	CASSRLQGSTEAFF
TRBD2	TRBV12-3/TRBV12-4	TRBJ2-1	-	TGTGCCATATATCGGGTAGCGGGAGGAAAGGTCAATGAGCAGTTCTTC	CAIYRVAGGKVNEQFF
TRBD1	TRBV10-3	TRBJ1-2	once	TGTGCCATCAGACAGGGGTTGAACTATGGCTACACCTTC	CAIRQGLNYGYTF
-	TRBV5-1	TRBJ2-1	-	TGCGCCAGCAGCTTGTTGTCCAGGGGAAATGAGCAGTTCTTC	CASSLLSRGNEQFF
-	TRBV19	TRBJ1-1	-	TGTGCCAGTAGCCCCGGGACACCATCGTGGAGGAACACTGAAGCTTTCTTT	CASSPGTPSWRNTEAFF
-	TRBV12-3/TRBV12-4	TRBJ1-2	once	TGTGCCAGCAGTTCGTTGACGGGGACATATGGCTACACCTTC	CASSSLTGTYGYTF
TRBD2	TRBV5-6	TRBJ2-1	-	TGTGCCAGCAGCTTGGGACTAGCGAAGCACAATGAGCAGTTCTTC	CASSLGLAKHNEQFF
-	TRBV4-1	TRBJ1-1	-	TGCGCCAGCAGCACCCGTATCCCCGGACCCACGCAAACTGAAGCTTTCTTT	CASSTRIPGPTQTEAFF